The count of the clone carrying this TCR beta chain is one. Its antigen is unknown. Additional DNA sequences in this sample encode the identical CDR3. The V gene's germline CDR1 is SGHRS and CDR2 YFSETQ. The V end was cut by 4 bases, the J end by 3 bases, with 6 bases between. The CDR3 is made up of 12 amino acids. Genomic DNA of each subset was evenly split across several immunoSEQ plates. Repertoires were generated with immunoSEQ multiplex PCR, while TCRdb's copy carries only in-frame clones and drops some. Of about 470,000 clones detected, more than 75% appear once; the ten largest clones hold about 12%. This specimen belongs to a study of shared clonotypes between healthy human individuals. Across the study: Ranging from 18 to 49 in age, donors were a couple of women and a few men. Study outcomes and limitations: Clonotype sharing among donors was thought likely to change with sequencing depth.

The clonotype was recovered from a woman in her 40s in good health. Some clones in this sample may be carry-over from other donors' samples. Sequenced: PBMCs. J is TRBJ2-3 and V is TRBV5-1, with D uncertain. As DNA, the CDR3 is TGCGCCAGCAGCCTGACAACAGATACGCAGTATTTT. It is translated as CASSLTTDTQYF.